Each of the 8 T cell receptor beta chains below was sequenced from the same sample in a study of OX40 agonist ivuxolimab in advanced cancers. Data came from immunoSEQ multiplex PCR; TCRdb stores just in-frame clones and leaves some out. This sample carries about 94,000 clones, more than 75% of them seen once, and the ten largest clones take under 0.35%. The sequenced sample was CD4+ or CD8+ T cells sorted from blood, obtained in a trial of the OX40 agonist ivuxolimab. All receptors come from an adult with an advanced solid tumor such as melanoma, head and neck, liver or kidney cancer.

The gene calls are TRBV6-1 and TRBJ1-2; D remains ambiguous. This CDR3 is 11 amino acids long. CDR1 is MNHNS, CDR2 SASEGT, per germline. V lost 8 bases to trimming and J lost 4 bases, with 8 bases between them. The DNA of the CDR3 is TGTGCCAGCGGCGGGCCCTATGGCTACACCTTC. Amino acids: CASGGPYGYTF.

The gene calls are TRBV5-5 and TRBJ2-7; 8 nucleotides align to TRBD1. From germline, CDR1 is SGHKS and CDR2 YYEKEE (reference sequence). J gave up 5 bases and V 2 bases, and 6 bases lay outside the gene matches. The CDR3 has 14 residues. The CDR3 region is CASSLGQGIDEQYF. CDR3 DNA sequence: TGTGCCAGCAGCTTAGGACAGGGTATCGACGAGCAGTACTTC.

CDR3 in DNA: TGTGCCAGCAGCTTAACAGGAGATTCACCCCTCCACTTT. Translated: CASSLTGDSPLHF. V and J are TRBV7-9 and TRBJ1-6; tentative D call: TRBD1 (5 bases). The CDR3 length is 13 residues. Germline CDR1 reads SEHNR; CDR2 reads FQNEAQ (reference sequence). V was trimmed by 2 bases and J by 8 bases, leaving 7 bases between them.

The chain joins TRBV13 to TRBJ2-3, with 13 bases that match TRBD2. This CDR3 is 17 amino acids long. Germline loops: CDR1 PRHDT, CDR2 FYEKMQ (reference sequence). The V segment lost 4 bases and the J segment 3 bases; nucleotides outside the gene matches: 7. The CDR3 DNA is TGTGCCAGCAGCTCGCCCCTGGGACTAGCGGGGACAGATACGCAGTATTTT. Protein sequence: CASSSPLGLAGTDTQYF. Supplemented by reference TRBV13 and TRBJ2-3, the full variable domain reads AAGVIQSPRHLIKEKRETATLKCYPIPRHDTVYWYQQGPGQDPQFLISFYEKMQSDKGSIPDRFSAQQFSDYHSELNMSSLELGDSALYFCASSSPLGLAGTDTQYFGPGTRLTVL.

The chain carries TRBV11-2 and TRBJ2-2, with a possible D match to TRBD1 (6 bases). The CDR3 totals 15 residues. Trimming took off 5 bases at V and 3 bases at J, with 13 bases between the two ends. Looked up from germline, CDR1 is SGHAT and CDR2 is FQNNGV. In DNA, the CDR3 is TGTGCCAGCAGCAAAGACAGGTCAGACACCGGGGAGCTGTTTTTT. Translating it yields CASSKDRSDTGELFF.

The chain is built from TRBV9 and TRBJ2-1, with D possibly being TRBD1 (6 bases). V was cut by 0 bases and J by 8 bases, with 15 bases left in between. CDR1 and CDR2 (germline): SGDLS, YYNGEE. The CDR3 has 15 amino acids. For the CDR3, the DNA is TGTGCCAGCAGCGTAGGTGCAGGGGATGGCCATGAGCAGTTCTTC. Protein product: CASSVGAGDGHEQFF.

The chain combines TRBV2 with TRBJ2-3; D is unclear. The germline V gene has CDR1 SNHLY and CDR2 FYNNEI. V gave up 3 bases and J gave up 4 bases, with 2 bases separating them. CDR3 size: 11 residues. The CDR3 spells CASSDPDTQYF. CDR3 sequence (DNA): TGTGCCAGCAGTGACCCAGATACGCAGTATTTT.

The chain recombines TRBV11-1 with TRBJ2-7; D unclear. There are 12 residues in the CDR3. Germline V lookup: CDR1 SGHAT, CDR2 FQDESV (reference sequence). V lost 8 bases and J lost 2, with 10 bases in between. The CDR3 is CASGDGAYEQYF. CDR3 sequence (DNA): TGTGCCAGCGGAGACGGAGCCTACGAGCAGTACTTC.